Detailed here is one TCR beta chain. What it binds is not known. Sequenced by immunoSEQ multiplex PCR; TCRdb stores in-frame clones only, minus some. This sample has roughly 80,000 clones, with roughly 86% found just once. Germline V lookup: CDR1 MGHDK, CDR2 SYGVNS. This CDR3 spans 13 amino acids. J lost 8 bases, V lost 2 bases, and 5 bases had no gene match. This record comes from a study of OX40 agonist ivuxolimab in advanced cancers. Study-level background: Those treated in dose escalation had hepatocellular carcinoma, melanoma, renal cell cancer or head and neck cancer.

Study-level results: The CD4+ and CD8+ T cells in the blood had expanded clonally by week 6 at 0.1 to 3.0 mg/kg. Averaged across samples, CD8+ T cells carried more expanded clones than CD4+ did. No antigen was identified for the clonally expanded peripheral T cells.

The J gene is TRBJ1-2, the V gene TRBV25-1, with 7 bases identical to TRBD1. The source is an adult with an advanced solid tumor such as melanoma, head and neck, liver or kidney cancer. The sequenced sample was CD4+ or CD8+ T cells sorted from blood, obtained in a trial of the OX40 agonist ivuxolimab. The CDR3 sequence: CASSERGTEGYTF. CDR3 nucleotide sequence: TGTGCCAGCAGTGAAAGGGGGACAGAGGGCTACACCTTC.